Here is one T cell receptor beta chain with its context. This CDR3 is also generated by other DNA sequences in the sample. The naive CD8 fraction comprised CD45RO-negative cells positively selected for CCR7 and excluded terminally differentiated effector memory CD45RA+ cells. The record originates from a study of shared clonotypes between healthy human individuals. The length of the CDR3 is 13 residues. V was cut by 3 bases and J by 4 bases, with 9 bases left in between. The germline CDR1 and CDR2 sequences are SEHNR and FQNEAQ (reference sequence). The protocol was immunoSEQ multiplex PCR, while the TCRdb copy is restricted to in-frame clones and leaves out a portion. The data show 1.5 million to 2.5 million clones, 85% to 95% seen once.

The chain couples TRBV7-9 to TRBJ1-1; no clear D. This clonotype was obtained from a man between 18 and 29 years old in good health. Material for sequencing was naive CD8+ T cells sorted from blood. The CDR3 spells CASSLEGSTEAFF. The DNA of the CDR3 is TGTGCCAGCAGCTTGGAGGGAAGCACTGAAGCTTTCTTT.